This T cell receptor (beta chain) emerged from a study of blood T cell repertoires in COVID-19 (dated by TCRdb to the early 2020s). A note on the overall study: The collaborator samples originated in the United States, Italy and Spain and spanned the acute and convalescent phases of COVID-19. The material from the prospective study consisted of cDNA or gDNA derived from T cells, B-cell-depleted T cells, or PBMCs. A freely available public database, intended as a resource for researchers studying the immune response to SARS-CoV-2, is where the repertoires were released. Subjects who had been exposed to COVID-19, were actively infected with it, or had recovered from it provided the deeply sampled blood TCRbeta repertoires that made up the dataset. The samples were drawn from two sources: the first 160 participants of the ongoing ImmuneRACE study, and 1,254 subjects contributed by 6 global collaborators. Where available, HLA class I and class II types were taken from metadata supplied by the sample provider and were not determined by assay-based typing. The sample metadata nearly always contained a de-identified subject ID, COVID-19 status, age in years and sex.

Overall study outcomes, separate from this receptor: The quantity of clinical and demographic metadata differed by source and by participant and was supplied without curation.

In regard to this clone: Its recognized antigen is unknown. Per-nucleotide qualities are absent, and no much larger clonotype sits a single base away.

TCRbeta CDR3 regions were amplified from genomic DNA using the immunoSEQ Assay, a bias-controlled multiplex PCR. Turning to the authors' computational methods: The number of nucleated cells in each sample was estimated by amplification of reference gene primers within the assay. To quantify the absolute abundance of each unique TCRbeta CDR3 rearrangement, sequence reads were collapsed and filtered. For each sample, productive Simpson clonality was calculated as the square root of Simpson's diversity index over productive rearrangements. In its TCRdb copy, this immuneACCESS table keeps in-frame sequences only and misses some clones. Where compared with another copy, unresolved V genes explain less than half of these, and the others have no known cause. V and J calls and clone size are those listed in that table; D and trimming were worked out from the DNA. In all, the sample holds some 260,000 clones, and more than 65% of those were seen once. The top ten hold around 4.1% of the sample.

The collaborating institutions used their own protocols to collect whole blood in K2EDTA tubes. For TCRbeta analysis, collaborator samples were shipped as frozen whole blood, as isolated PBMCs, or as DNA extracted from either sample type. Trimming takes 4 bases off V and 9 bases off J; junction bases not matched to a gene: 7. The germline V gene encodes CDR1 SNHLY and CDR2 FYNNEI. Taken from cysteine to phenylalanine, the CDR3 has 15 residues. Kept here is only the CDR3 DNA, which spans 45 bases and is read in frame from base 1. The V and J genes are TRBV2 and TRBJ1-6; TRBD1 agrees with 9 junctional bases. The source material was peripheral blood. The TCR originated in a woman between 35 and 50 years old with active or convalescent COVID-19. The CDR3 protein: CASSADRGGGSPLHF. The DNA sequence is given as TGTGCCAGCAGTGCGGACAGGGGCGGCGGTTCACCCCTCCACTTT.